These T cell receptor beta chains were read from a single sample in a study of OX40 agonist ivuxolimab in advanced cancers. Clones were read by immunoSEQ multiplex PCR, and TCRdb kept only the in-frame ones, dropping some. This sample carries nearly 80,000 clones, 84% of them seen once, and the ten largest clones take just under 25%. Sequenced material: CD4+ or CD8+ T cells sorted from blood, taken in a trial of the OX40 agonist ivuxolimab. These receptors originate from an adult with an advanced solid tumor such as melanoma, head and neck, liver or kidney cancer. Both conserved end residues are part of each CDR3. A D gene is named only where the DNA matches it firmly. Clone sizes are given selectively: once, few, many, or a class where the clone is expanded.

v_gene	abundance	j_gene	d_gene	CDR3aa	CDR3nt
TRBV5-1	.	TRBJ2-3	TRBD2	CASSLSGVADTQYF	TGCGCCAGCAGCTTGAGCGGGGTGGCAGATACGCAGTATTTT
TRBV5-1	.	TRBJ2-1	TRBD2	CASSALTSDERFF	TGCGCCAGCAGCGCCCTGACTAGCGACGAGCGGTTCTTC
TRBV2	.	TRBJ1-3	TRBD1	CARKTGNSGNTIYF	TGTGCCAGGAAGACAGGGAACTCTGGAAACACCATATATTTT
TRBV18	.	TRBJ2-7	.	CASSPRPPGTHKGTYEQYF	TGTGCCAGCTCACCGAGACCTCCCGGGACACACAAGGGCACCTACGAGCAGTACTTC
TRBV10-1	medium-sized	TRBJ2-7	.	CASSEAVYEQYF	TGCGCCAGCAGTGAGGCCGTATACGAGCAGTACTTC
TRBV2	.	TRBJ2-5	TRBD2	CASSAGGGDQEETQYF	TGTGCCAGCAGTGCCGGGGGAGGGGACCAGGAGGAGACCCAGTACTTC
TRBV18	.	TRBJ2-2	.	CASSLTGNTGELFF	TGTGCCAGCTCACTGACAGGGAACACCGGGGAGCTGTTTTTT
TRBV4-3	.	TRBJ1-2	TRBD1	CASSRDRANYGYTF	TGCGCCAGCAGCCGGGACAGGGCCAACTATGGCTACACCTTC
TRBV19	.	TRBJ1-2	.	CASSILFGTPTNYGYTF	TGTGCCAGTAGTATCCTCTTCGGGACACCGACTAACTATGGCTACACCTTC
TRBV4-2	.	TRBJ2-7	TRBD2	CASSSSGRFGYEQYF	TGTGCCAGCAGCTCCAGCGGGAGGTTCGGCTACGAGCAGTACTTC
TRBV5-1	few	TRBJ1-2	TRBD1	CASSLAGTVYGYTF	TGCGCCAGCAGCTTGGCCGGGACAGTCTATGGCTACACCTTC
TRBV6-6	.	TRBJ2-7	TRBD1	CASSSRTGGSNEQYF	TGTGCCAGCAGTTCGAGGACAGGGGGTTCAAACGAGCAGTACTTC
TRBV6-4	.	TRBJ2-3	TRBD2	CASSDSKTSGSQFHTDTQYF	TGTGCCAGCAGTGACTCGAAGACTAGCGGGTCCCAATTCCACACAGATACGCAGTATTTT
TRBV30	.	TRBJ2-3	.	CAWGGRGTDTQYF	TGTGCCTGGGGGGGTCGCGGCACAGATACGCAGTATTTT
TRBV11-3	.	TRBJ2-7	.	CASSLEASYEQYF	TGTGCCAGCAGCTTAGAGGCATCTTACGAGCAGTACTTC
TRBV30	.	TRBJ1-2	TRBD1	CAWSGTGTDYGYTF	TGTGCCTGGAGTGGAACCGGGACAGACTATGGCTACACCTTC
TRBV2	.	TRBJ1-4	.	CASNLEGNGKLFF	TGTGCCAGCAATTTGGAGGGTAATGGAAAACTGTTTTTT
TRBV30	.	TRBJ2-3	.	CAWSVQAGTDTQYF	TGTGCCTGGAGTGTACAGGCAGGCACAGATACGCAGTATTTT
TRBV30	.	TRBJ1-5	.	CAWTSRAYNQPQHF	TGTGCCTGGACCTCCAGGGCATATAATCAGCCCCAGCATTTT
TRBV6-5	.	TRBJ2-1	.	CASSQDRMGEQFF	TGTGCCAGTAGCCAGGACCGAATGGGTGAGCAGTTCTTC
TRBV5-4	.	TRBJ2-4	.	CASSSFVGREAKNIQYF	TGTGCCAGCAGCTCGTTCGTCGGCAGGGAAGCCAAAAACATTCAGTACTTC
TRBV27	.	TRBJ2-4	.	CASTPPGLVNIQYF	TGTGCCAGCACCCCGCCAGGGTTAGTAAACATTCAGTACTTC
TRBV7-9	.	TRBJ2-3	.	CASSPGMVVGTDTQYF	TGTGCCAGCAGCCCCGGGATGGTAGTGGGCACAGATACGCAGTATTTT
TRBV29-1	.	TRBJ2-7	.	CSVGGGAFLEQYF	TGCAGCGTTGGGGGGGGCGCCTTTTTGGAGCAGTACTTC
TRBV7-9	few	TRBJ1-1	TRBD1	CASSLTGGTEAFF	TGTGCCAGCAGCTTAACAGGGGGCACTGAAGCTTTCTTT
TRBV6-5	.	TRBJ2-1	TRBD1	CASSPRTGYDEQFF	TGTGCCAGCAGTCCCCGGACAGGGTACGATGAGCAGTTCTTC
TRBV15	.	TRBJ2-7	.	CATSRDDSYEQYF	TGTGCCACCAGCAGAGATGACTCCTACGAGCAGTACTTC
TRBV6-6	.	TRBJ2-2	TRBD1	CASSYARDRNTGELFF	TGTGCCAGCAGTTACGCCCGGGACAGGAACACCGGGGAGCTGTTTTTT
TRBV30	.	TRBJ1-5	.	CAWNFRRNQPQHF	TGTGCCTGGAATTTCAGGAGAAATCAGCCCCAGCATTTT
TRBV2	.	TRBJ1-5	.	CASRRQEGDQPQHF	TGTGCCAGCAGACGACAGGAGGGGGATCAGCCCCAGCATTTT
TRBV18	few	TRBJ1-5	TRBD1	CASSPEQGQAQHF	TGTGCCAGCTCACCAGAACAAGGACAGGCCCAGCATTTT
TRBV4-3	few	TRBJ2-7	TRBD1	CASSLDRAPREQYF	TGCGCCAGCAGCCTAGACAGGGCCCCTAGAGAGCAGTACTTC
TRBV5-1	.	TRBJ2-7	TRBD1	CASRSTGEFGEQYF	TGCGCCAGCAGGTCGACAGGGGAGTTTGGCGAGCAGTACTTC
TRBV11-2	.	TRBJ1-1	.	CASSFYSRGTEAFF	TGTGCCAGCAGCTTTTACTCCAGGGGTACTGAAGCTTTCTTT
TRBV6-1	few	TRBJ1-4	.	CASSERGGRANEKLFF	TGTGCCAGCAGTGAACGGGGGGGCCGGGCTAATGAAAAACTGTTTTTT
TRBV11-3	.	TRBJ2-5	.	CASSPTLQETQYF	TGTGCCAGCAGCCCGACACTCCAAGAGACCCAGTACTTC
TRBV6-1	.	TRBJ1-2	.	CASRTRTVNYGYTF	TGTGCCAGCCGGACGAGGACGGTTAACTATGGCTACACCTTC
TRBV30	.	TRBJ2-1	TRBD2	CAWDGTRLYNEQFF	TGTGCCTGGGACGGGACTAGATTATACAATGAGCAGTTCTTC
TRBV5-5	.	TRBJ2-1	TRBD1	CASSLADRYNEQFF	TGTGCCAGCAGCTTGGCGGACAGGTACAATGAGCAGTTCTTC